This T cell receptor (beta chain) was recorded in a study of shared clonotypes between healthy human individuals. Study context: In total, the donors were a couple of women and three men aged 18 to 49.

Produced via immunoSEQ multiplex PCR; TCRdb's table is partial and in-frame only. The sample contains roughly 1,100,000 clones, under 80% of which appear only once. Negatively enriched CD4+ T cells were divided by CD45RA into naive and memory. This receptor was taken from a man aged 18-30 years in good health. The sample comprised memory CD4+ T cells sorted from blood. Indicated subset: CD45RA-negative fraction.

CDR3 loop: CASSEFTNYGYTF. The CDR3 bases are TGTGCCAGCAGTGAATTCACTAACTATGGCTACACCTTC. The chain has TRBV6-1 and TRBJ1-2; D gene uncertain. Trimming took off 2 bases at V and 0 bases at J, with 4 bases between the two ends. This CDR3 is 13 amino acids long. Germline V CDR1 and CDR2: MNHNS, SASEGT.